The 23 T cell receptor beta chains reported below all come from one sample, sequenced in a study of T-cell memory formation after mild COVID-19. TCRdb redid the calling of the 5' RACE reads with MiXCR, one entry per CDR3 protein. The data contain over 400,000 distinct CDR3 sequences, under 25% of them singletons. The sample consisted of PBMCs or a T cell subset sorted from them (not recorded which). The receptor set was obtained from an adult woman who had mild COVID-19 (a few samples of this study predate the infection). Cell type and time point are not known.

In DNA form, the CDR3 reads TGTGCCAGCAGCCCCTTGAGGCCAACCTCTGGAAACACCATATATTTT. It translates to CASSPLRPTSGNTIYF. The chain employs TRBV5-5 and TRBJ1-3, with D hard to call. CDR1 SGHKS and CDR2 YYEKEE come from the germline V gene (reference sequence). The CDR3 is made up of 16 amino acids. Trimming took 4 bases from V and 0 from J, leaving 14 bases between them. The variable domain in full, completed from reference TRBV5-5 and TRBJ1-3, reads DAGVTQSPTHLIKTRGQQVTLRCSPISGHKSVSWYQQVLGQGPQFIFQYYEKEERGRGNFPDRFSARQFPNYSSELNVNALLLGDSALYLCASSPLRPTSGNTIYFGEGSWLTVV.

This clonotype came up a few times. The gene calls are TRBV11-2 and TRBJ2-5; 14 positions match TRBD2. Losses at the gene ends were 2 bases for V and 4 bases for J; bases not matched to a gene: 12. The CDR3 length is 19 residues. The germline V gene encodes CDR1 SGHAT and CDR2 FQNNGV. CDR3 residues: CASSLNYGTSGSRGETQYF. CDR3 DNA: TGTGCCAGCAGCTTAAACTACGGGACTAGCGGGAGTAGGGGAGAGACCCAGTACTTC.

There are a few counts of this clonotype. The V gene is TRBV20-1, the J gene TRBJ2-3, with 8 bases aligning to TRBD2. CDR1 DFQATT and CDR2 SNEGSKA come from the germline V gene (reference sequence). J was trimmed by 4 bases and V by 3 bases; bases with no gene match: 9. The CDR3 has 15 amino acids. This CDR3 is CSARPGLGDADTQYF. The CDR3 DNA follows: TGCAGTGCTAGGCCGGGACTAGGGGATGCAGATACGCAGTATTTT.

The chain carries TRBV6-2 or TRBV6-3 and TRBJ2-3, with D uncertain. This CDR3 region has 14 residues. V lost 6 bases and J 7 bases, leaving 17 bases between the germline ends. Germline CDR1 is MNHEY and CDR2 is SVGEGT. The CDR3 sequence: CASSRPDGRNTQYF. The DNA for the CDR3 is TGTGCCAGCAGCCGACCGGACGGACGGAATACGCAGTATTTT.

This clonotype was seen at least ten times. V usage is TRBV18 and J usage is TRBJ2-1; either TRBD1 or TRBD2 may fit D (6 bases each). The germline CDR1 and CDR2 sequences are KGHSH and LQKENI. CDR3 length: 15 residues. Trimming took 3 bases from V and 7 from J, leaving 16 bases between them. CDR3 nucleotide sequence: TGTGCCAGCTCACCCACCGGTGGGGGGCTTAATGAGCAGTTCTTC. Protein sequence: CASSPTGGGLNEQFF.

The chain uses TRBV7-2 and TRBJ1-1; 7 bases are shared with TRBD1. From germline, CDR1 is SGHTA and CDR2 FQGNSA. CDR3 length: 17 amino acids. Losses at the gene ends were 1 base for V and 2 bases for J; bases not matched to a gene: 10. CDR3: CASSLVPGGTPNTEAFF. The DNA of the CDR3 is TGTGCCAGCAGCTTAGTCCCAGGGGGTACTCCTAACACTGAAGCTTTCTTT.

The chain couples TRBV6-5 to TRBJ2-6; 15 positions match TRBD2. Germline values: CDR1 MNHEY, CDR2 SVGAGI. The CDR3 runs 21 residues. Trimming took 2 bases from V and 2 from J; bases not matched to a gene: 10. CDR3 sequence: CASSYARTSGRAGTGANVLTF. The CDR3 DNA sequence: TGTGCCAGCAGTTACGCCCGGACTAGCGGGAGGGCCGGGACTGGGGCCAACGTCCTGACTTTC.

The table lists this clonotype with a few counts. CDR3 sequence reads: CAAAGSGGYQETQYF. The CDR3 DNA reads as TGTGCCGCCGCGGGAAGCGGGGGGTACCAAGAGACCCAGTACTTC. The chain carries TRBV3-1 and TRBJ2-5; TRBD2 agrees at 9 bases. With 11 bases clipped from V and 0 bases from J, the junction kept 10 bases outside the gene matches. Per germline, CDR1 LGHDT and CDR2 YNNKEL (reference sequence). CDR3 size: 15 residues.

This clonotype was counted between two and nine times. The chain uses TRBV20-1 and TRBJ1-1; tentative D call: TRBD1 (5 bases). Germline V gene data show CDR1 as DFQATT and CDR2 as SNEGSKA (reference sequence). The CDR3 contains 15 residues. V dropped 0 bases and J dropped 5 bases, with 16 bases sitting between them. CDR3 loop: CSAREAGRGRTEAFF. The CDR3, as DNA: TGCAGTGCTAGAGAGGCAGGAAGGGGAAGGACTGAAGCTTTCTTT.

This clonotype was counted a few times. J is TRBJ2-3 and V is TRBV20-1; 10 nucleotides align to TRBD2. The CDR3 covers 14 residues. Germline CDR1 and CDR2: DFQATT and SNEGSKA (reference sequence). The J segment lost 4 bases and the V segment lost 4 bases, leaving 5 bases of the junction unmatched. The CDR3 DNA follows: TGCAGTGCTATCCTAGCGGGAGCCGCAGATACGCAGTATTTT. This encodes CSAILAGAADTQYF.

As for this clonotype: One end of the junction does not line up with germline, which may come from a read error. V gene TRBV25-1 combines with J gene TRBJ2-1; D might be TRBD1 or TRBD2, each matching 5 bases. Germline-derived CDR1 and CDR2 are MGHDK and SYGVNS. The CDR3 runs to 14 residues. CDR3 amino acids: CASSEGSYSGPRYF. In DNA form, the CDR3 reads TGTGCCAGCAGTGAAGGATCTTATTCGGGACCGAGGTACTTC.

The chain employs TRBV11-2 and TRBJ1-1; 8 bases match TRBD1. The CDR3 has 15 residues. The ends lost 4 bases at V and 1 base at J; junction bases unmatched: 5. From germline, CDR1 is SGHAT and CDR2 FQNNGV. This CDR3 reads CASSSKGTGNTEAFF. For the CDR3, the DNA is TGTGCCAGCAGCTCTAAGGGGACAGGGAACACTGAAGCTTTCTTT.

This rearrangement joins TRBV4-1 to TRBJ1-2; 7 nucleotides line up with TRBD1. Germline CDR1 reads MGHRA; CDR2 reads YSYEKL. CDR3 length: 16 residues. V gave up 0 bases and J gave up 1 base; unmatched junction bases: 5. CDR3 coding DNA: TGCGCCAGCAGCCAAGAAACAGGGGCCAATAACTATGGCTACACCTTC. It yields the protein CASSQETGANNYGYTF.

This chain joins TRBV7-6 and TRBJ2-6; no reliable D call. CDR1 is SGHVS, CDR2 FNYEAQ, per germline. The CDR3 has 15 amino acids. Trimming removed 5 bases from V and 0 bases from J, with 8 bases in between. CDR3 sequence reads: CASSPRFSGANVLTF. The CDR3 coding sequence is TGTGCCAGCAGCCCAAGGTTCTCTGGGGCCAACGTCCTGACTTTC.

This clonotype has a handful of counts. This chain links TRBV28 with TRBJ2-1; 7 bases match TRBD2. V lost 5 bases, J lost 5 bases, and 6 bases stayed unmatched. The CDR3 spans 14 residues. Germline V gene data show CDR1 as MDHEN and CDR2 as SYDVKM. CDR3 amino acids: CASSLWGGNNEQFF. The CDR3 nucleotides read TGTGCCAGCAGTCTCTGGGGGGGGAACAATGAGCAGTTCTTC.

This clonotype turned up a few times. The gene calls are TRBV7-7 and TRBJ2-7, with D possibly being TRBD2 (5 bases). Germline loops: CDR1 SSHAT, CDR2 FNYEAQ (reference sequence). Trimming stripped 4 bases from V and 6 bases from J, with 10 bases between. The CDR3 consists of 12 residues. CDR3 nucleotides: TGTGCCAGCAGCTCTCCTCGGGGCGAGCAGTACTTC. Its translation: CASSSPRGEQYF.

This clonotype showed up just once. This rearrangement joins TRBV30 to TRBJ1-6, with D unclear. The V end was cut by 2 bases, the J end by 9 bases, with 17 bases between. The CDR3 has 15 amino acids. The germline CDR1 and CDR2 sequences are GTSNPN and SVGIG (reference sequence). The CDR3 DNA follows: TGTGCCTGGAGTCTTAGACAAGCTGTCACTTCACCCCTCCACTTT. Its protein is CAWSLRQAVTSPLHF.

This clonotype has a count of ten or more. For the CDR3, the DNA is TGTGCCAGCAGCTTATCACAAGGACAGATTAATGGCTACACCTTC. It translates to CASSLSQGQINGYTF. This chain links TRBV7-2 with TRBJ1-2, with D perhaps TRBD1 (6 bases). The ends were cut back, 2 bases at V and 6 bases at J, with 16 bases in the middle. CDR1 SGHTA and CDR2 FQGNSA come from the germline V gene. This CDR3 has 15 residues.

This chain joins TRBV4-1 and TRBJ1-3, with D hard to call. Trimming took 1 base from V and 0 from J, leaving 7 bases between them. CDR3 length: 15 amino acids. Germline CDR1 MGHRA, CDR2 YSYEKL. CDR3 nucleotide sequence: TGCGCCAGCAGCCAAGTGCCCGGCTCTGGAAACACCATATATTTT. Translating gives CASSQVPGSGNTIYF.

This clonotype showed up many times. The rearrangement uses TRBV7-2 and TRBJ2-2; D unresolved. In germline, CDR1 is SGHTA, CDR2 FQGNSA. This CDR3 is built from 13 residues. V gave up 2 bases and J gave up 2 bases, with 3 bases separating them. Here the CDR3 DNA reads TGTGCCAGCAGCTTACTAAACACCGGGGAGCTGTTTTTT. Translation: CASSLLNTGELFF.

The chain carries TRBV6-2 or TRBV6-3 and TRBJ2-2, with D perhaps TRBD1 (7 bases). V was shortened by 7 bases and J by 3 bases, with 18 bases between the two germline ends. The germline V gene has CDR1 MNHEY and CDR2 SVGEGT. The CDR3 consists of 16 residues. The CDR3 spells CASNNRGGRYTGELFF. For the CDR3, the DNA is TGTGCCAGCAATAACAGGGGAGGAAGATACACCGGGGAGCTGTTTTTT.

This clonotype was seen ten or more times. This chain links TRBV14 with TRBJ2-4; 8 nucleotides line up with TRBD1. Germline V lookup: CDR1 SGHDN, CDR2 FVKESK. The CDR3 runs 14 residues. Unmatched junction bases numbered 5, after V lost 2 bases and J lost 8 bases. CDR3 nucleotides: TGTGCCAGCAGCCAAACAGGGGGAATGGACATTCAGTACTTC. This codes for CASSQTGGMDIQYF.

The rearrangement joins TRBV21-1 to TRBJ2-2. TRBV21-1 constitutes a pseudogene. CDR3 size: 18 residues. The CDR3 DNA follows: TGTGCCAGCAGCAAAGGAGCCGGCAGCGACGCGAACACCGGGGAGCTGTTTTTT. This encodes CASSKGAGSDANTGELFF.